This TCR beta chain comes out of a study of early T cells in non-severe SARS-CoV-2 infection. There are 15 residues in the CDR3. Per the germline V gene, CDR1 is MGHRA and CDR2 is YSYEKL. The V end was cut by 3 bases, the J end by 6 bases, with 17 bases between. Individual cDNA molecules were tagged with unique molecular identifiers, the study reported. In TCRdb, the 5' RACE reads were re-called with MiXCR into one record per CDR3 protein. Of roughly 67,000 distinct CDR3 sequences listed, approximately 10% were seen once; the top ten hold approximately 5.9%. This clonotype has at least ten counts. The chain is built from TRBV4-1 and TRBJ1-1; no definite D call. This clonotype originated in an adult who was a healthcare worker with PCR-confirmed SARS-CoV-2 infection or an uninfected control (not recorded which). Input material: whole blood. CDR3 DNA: TGCGCCAGCAGCCATATAACTGGGCCCAGCGCTGAAGCTTTCTTT. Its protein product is CASSHITGPSAEAFF.